The 30 T cell receptor beta chains reported below all come from one sample, sequenced in a study of human T cells and chemical hapten exposure. Each CDR3 protein is one row after TCRdb ran MiXCR on the RACE reads. The repertoire holds 350,000 to 400,000 distinct CDR3 sequences, around 6% seen once, with about 5% in the top ten. Time point specified: patch test 2, 6 weeks after DPC sensitization. Treatment denoted: therapeutic diphenylcyclopropenone sensitization with weekly scalp DPC. This sample comprised whole blood, obtained in connection with sensitization to the hapten diphenylcyclopropenone (DPC). The source is a woman under 30 with alopecia areata. Some clones in this sample may be carry-over from other donors' samples.

This chain joins TRBV6-2 or TRBV6-3 and TRBJ2-5; D is perhaps TRBD2 (6 bases). The CDR3 runs to 16 residues. The V and J ends lost 0 bases and 2 bases respectively, with 13 bases between them. Germline V gene lookup returns CDR1 MNHEY and CDR2 SVGEGT. CDR3 sequence reads: CASSYSKGEVQETQYF. The CDR3 nucleotides read TGTGCCAGCAGTTACTCGAAAGGGGAGGTGCAAGAGACCCAGTACTTC.

This clonotype was seen many times. The J gene is TRBJ1-3, the V gene TRBV28; D call uncertain. V lost 7 bases and J lost 4, with 14 bases in between. CDR3 size: 14 residues. CDR1 and CDR2 from the germline V gene are MDHEN and SYDVKM. The chain's CDR3 is CASNTRTQGNTIYF. In DNA form, the CDR3 reads TGTGCCAGCAACACCCGGACCCAAGGAAACACCATATATTTT.

This clonotype was observed many times. This chain links TRBV6-6 with TRBJ1-1, with no clear D. V was shortened by 4 bases and J by 5 bases, with 17 bases between the two germline ends. Germline assignment: CDR1 MNHNY and CDR2 SVGAGI (reference sequence). CDR3 length: 15 amino acids. CDR3 nucleotide sequence: TGTGCCAGCAGTTCCCACGAGAGGGCTTGGACTGAAGCTTTCTTT. This encodes CASSSHERAWTEAFF.

The chain is built from TRBV14 and TRBJ2-2; TRBD1 matches at 7 bases. V lost 6 bases, J lost 1 base, and 5 bases stayed unmatched. The CDR3 length is 15 residues. Germline V gene data show CDR1 as SGHDN and CDR2 as FVKESK. CDR3 DNA: TGTGCCAGCAGGAAGACAGGGCGGAACACCGGGGAGCTGTTTTTT. This codes for CASRKTGRNTGELFF. Supplemented by reference TRBV14 and TRBJ2-2, the full variable domain reads EAGVTQFPSHSVIEKGQTVTLRCDPISGHDNLYWYRRVMGKEIKFLLHFVKESKQDESGMPNNRFLAERTGGTYSTLKVQPAELEDSGVYFCASRKTGRNTGELFFGEGSRLTVL.

This clonotype was seen more than once but under ten times. This chain connects TRBV5-1 to TRBJ2-3; TRBD1 is a possible D gene (5 bases). The V end lost 1 base, the J end lost 2 bases, and 11 bases lay between the germline ends. This CDR3 region has 15 residues. Per the germline V gene, CDR1 is SGHRS and CDR2 is YFSETQ. Written as DNA, the CDR3 is TGCGCCAGCAGCTTGAAACAGGAGAACACAGATACGCAGTATTTT. Translating it yields CASSLKQENTDTQYF.

This clonotype was seen only a few times. The chain carries TRBV20-1 and TRBJ2-2; D possibly corresponds to TRBD1 (5 bases). V gave up 0 bases and J gave up 5 bases, with 7 bases separating them. This CDR3 has 13 amino acids. CDR1 and CDR2 (germline): DFQATT, SNEGSKA (reference sequence). This chain's CDR3 is CSARDRVTGELFF. In DNA form, the CDR3 reads TGCAGTGCTAGAGACAGGGTTACCGGGGAGCTGTTTTTT.

This clonotype was picked up a small number of times. J is TRBJ2-4 and V is TRBV3-1; D is unresolved. Deletions cut 0 bases from V and 8 bases from J, with 17 bases between. Germline V gene lookup returns CDR1 LGHDT and CDR2 YNNKEL (reference sequence). This CDR3 contains 16 residues. Written as DNA, the CDR3 is TGTGCCAGCAGCCAAGATTTGATGGCATGGGAAGACATTCAGTACTTC. Amino acid sequence: CASSQDLMAWEDIQYF.

This clonotype has ten or more counts. The chain joins TRBV28 to TRBJ2-4; 7 bases are a match to TRBD1. CDR1 and CDR2 from the germline V gene are MDHEN and SYDVKM. Trimming cost V 7 bases and J 8 bases; bases outside gene matches: 8. The CDR3 totals 13 residues. The CDR3 DNA follows: TGTGCCAGCATGAGGGGGCGCGTGGACATTCAGTACTTC. Its translation: CASMRGRVDIQYF.

This clonotype was seen at least ten times. Its ends do not fully match the called genes, so a read error is possible. The chain has TRBV12-3 or TRBV12-4 and TRBJ1-1, with no clear D. The CDR3 runs 12 residues. The CDR3 here is CASSFEDPGMVF. CDR3 coding DNA: TGTGCCAGCAGTTTCGAGGATCCCGGCATGGTCTTT.

This clonotype was observed a few times. CDR3 in amino acids: CASSPIWGADTEAFF. The CDR3 DNA sequence: TGCGCCAGCAGCCCCATCTGGGGGGCAGACACTGAAGCTTTCTTT. The chain has TRBV5-1 and TRBJ1-1; possibly TRBD1 for D (6 bases). Per the germline V gene, CDR1 is SGHRS and CDR2 is YFSETQ. The ends were cut back, 4 bases at V and 3 bases at J, with 16 bases in the middle. The length of the CDR3 is 15 residues.

The V call is TRBV20-1, the J call TRBJ1-1, with D unclear. In germline, CDR1 is DFQATT, CDR2 SNEGSKA (reference sequence). Trimming shortened V by 0 bases and J by 11 bases, and 22 bases separated the two germline ends. The CDR3 consists of 15 residues. The CDR3: CSARDSFGRLTEAFF. CDR3 bases: TGCAGTGCTAGAGATTCATTTGGCAGGTTAACGGAGGCTTTCTTT.

At least ten counts were recorded for this clonotype. The CDR3 spells CASSLQGAPNTEAFF. The CDR3 bases are TGTGCCAGCAGCTTACAGGGGGCCCCGAACACTGAAGCTTTCTTT. The rearrangement joins TRBV5-6 to TRBJ1-1, with 9 bases aligning to TRBD1. From germline, CDR1 is SGHDT and CDR2 YYEEEE. This CDR3 has 15 residues. Losses at the gene ends were 2 bases for V and 1 base for J; bases not matched to a gene: 3.

Details on this clonotype: The junction differs from germline at one of its ends, possibly a read error. This rearrangement joins TRBV6-5 to TRBJ1-1; TRBD1 matches at 9 bases. The CDR3 is made up of 14 amino acids. In germline, CDR1 is MNHEY, CDR2 SVGAGI. CDR3 sequence (DNA): TGTGCGAGCACAGGGGGCGGAATATCGGCTGAAGCTTTCTTT. The encoded protein is CASTGGGISAEAFF.

The chain combines TRBV20-1 with TRBJ2-2; D is perhaps TRBD1 (6 bases). Germline CDR1 reads DFQATT; CDR2 reads SNEGSKA (reference sequence). The CDR3 totals 14 residues. The germline V and J ends were trimmed by 6 bases and 5 bases, with 16 bases remaining between them. Written as DNA, the CDR3 is TGCAGTGCCACTCGCCCAGGGGCAACCGGGGAGCTGTTTTTT. Translation: CSATRPGATGELFF.

This clonotype was counted only a few times. The rearrangement links TRBV28 to TRBJ2-3; the D call may be TRBD1 or TRBD2 (5 bases each). V was cut by 3 bases and J by 6 bases, with 13 bases left in between. The germline CDR1 and CDR2 sequences are MDHEN and SYDVKM. This CDR3 spans 14 amino acids. CDR3 region: CASSLVGALDTQYF. The CDR3 region has the DNA TGTGCCAGCAGTTTGGTCGGGGCCCTGGATACGCAGTATTTT.

This clonotype was picked up a small number of times. This sequence joins TRBV6-5 and TRBJ1-2, with 9 bases that match TRBD1. Germline CDR1 reads MNHEY; CDR2 reads SVGAGI. The CDR3 sequence is 15 residues long. The junction had 5 bases not matched to a gene; V was cut back by 2 bases and J by 4 bases. The CDR3 DNA reads as TGTGCCAGCAGTTACAAAGGACAGGGGATCTATGGCTACACCTTC. Its translation is CASSYKGQGIYGYTF.

This clonotype has just a few counts. V is TRBV4-3 and J is TRBJ2-6, with no clear D. V dropped 0 bases and J dropped 0 bases, with 15 bases sitting between them. CDR1 and CDR2 from the germline V gene are LGHNA and YSLEER. The CDR3 runs 19 residues. This CDR3 is CASSQDSKQIFSGANVLTF. Written as DNA, the CDR3 is TGCGCCAGCAGCCAAGATAGTAAACAGATCTTCTCTGGGGCCAACGTCCTGACTTTC.

This clonotype was counted many times. CDR3 in amino acids: CASSLALNMNTEAFF. The CDR3 DNA follows: TGTGCCAGCAGCTTGGCCCTAAACATGAACACTGAAGCTTTCTTT. The V call is TRBV5-6, the J call TRBJ1-1; D unresolved. The V gene lost 0 bases and the J gene lost 0 bases, with 9 bases spanning the gap. Germline V gives CDR1 SGHDT, CDR2 YYEEEE. This CDR3 comprises 15 residues.

The chain is built from TRBV24-1 and TRBJ1-6; D is undetermined. The CDR3 has 15 amino acids. The germline gives CDR1 KGHDR, CDR2 SFDVKD. Trimming removed 5 bases from V and 4 bases from J, with 11 bases in between. In nucleotides, the CDR3 is TGTGCCACCAGTGGGAGGACTCAGTATAATTCACCCCTCCACTTT. It translates to CATSGRTQYNSPLHF.

Worth noting for this clonotype: The missing conserved phenylalanine or tryptophan at the end of this CDR3 makes a read error likely. Because the CDR3's place on the DNA is in doubt, the DNA is left out and the CDR3 is given as listed by TCRdb. V is TRBV21-1 and J is TRBJ2-7. TRBV21-1 is shown as a pseudogene. The CDR3 has 10 amino acids, counting both end residues. CDR3 amino acids: CASSKGCLRG.

In its sample, this clonotype was seen a few times. V and J are TRBV20-1 and TRBJ1-6, with D possibly matching TRBD1 (5 bases). This CDR3 contains 15 residues. Trimming removed 6 bases at V and 2 bases at J, with 14 bases between. Germline V gives CDR1 DFQATT, CDR2 SNEGSKA (reference sequence). The CDR3 spells CSAAGTGTYNSPLHF. The CDR3 DNA follows: TGCAGTGCCGCAGGGACCGGGACCTATAATTCACCCCTCCACTTT.

This clonotype was counted ten times or more. V and J are TRBV20-1 and TRBJ2-4, with TRBD2 matching over 8 bases. J lost 9 bases, V lost 5 bases, and 15 bases had no gene match. The V gene's germline CDR1 is DFQATT and CDR2 SNEGSKA (reference sequence). This CDR3 contains 15 residues. The CDR3 sequence: CSAPSPAGASPIQYF. The CDR3 DNA follows: TGCAGTGCTCCATCCCCAGCGGGGGCCTCGCCCATTCAGTACTTC.

In this sample, this clonotype turned up many times. The chain links TRBV12-3 or TRBV12-4 to TRBJ1-3; D ambiguous. This CDR3 is 15 amino acids long. The V end was cut by 6 bases, the J end by 1 base, with 13 bases between. The CDR3 DNA is TGTGCCAGCAGCGAGAATCAGGTTTCTGGAAACACCATATATTTT. It specifies CASSENQVSGNTIYF.

This clonotype was recorded many times. The chain couples TRBV20-1 to TRBJ1-4; D gene ambiguous. The CDR3 totals 16 residues. Trimming took off 1 base at V and 14 bases at J, with 26 bases between the two ends. Per germline, CDR1 DFQATT and CDR2 SNEGSKA (reference sequence). This CDR3 reads CSARGVATDISPPLFF. Written as DNA, the CDR3 is TGCAGTGCTAGAGGGGTGGCGACCGACATTTCGCCCCCTCTGTTTTTT.

The gene calls are TRBV19 and TRBJ2-7, with TRBD1 as a possible D gene (6 bases). CDR3 length equals 14 residues. Per germline, CDR1 LNHDA and CDR2 SQIVND (reference sequence). The V gene lost 3 bases and the J gene lost 2 bases, with 11 bases spanning the gap. DNA for the CDR3: TGTGCCAGTAGTATGGGGGACATCGCCTACGAGCAGTACTTC. Translation gives CASSMGDIAYEQYF.

This clonotype has just a few counts. The chain joins TRBV6-5 to TRBJ2-5, with 8 bases matching TRBD1. Trimming took 4 bases from V and 3 from J; bases not matched to a gene: 7. This CDR3 region has 15 residues. Germline V CDR1 and CDR2: MNHEY, SVGAGI. DNA of the CDR3: TGTGCCAGCAGTTCCCAGGGGGCAGGAGAAGAGACCCAGTACTTC. This sequence encodes CASSSQGAGEETQYF.

The rearrangement uses TRBV5-1 and TRBJ2-1, with D perhaps TRBD1 (7 bases). The CDR3 length is 16 residues. Germline CDR1 is SGHRS and CDR2 is YFSETQ. Trimming took 0 bases from V and 6 from J, leaving 16 bases between them. The CDR3 loop is CASSLDGGTAFNEQFF. The CDR3 nucleotides are TGCGCCAGCAGCTTGGACGGAGGGACAGCCTTCAATGAGCAGTTCTTC.

This clonotype was detected a few times. V usage is TRBV7-8 and J usage is TRBJ1-1; the D gene is possibly TRBD1 (5 bases). CDR1 is SGHVS and CDR2 is FQNEAQ in the germline V gene. The CDR3 contains 15 residues. V lost 2 bases and J lost 4, with 14 bases in between. In nucleotides, the CDR3 is TGTGCCAGCAGCTTACCCCCGTGGGGCAGCACTGAAGCTTTCTTT. Residues: CASSLPPWGSTEAFF.

This clonotype was seen a handful of times. The chain links TRBV5-6 to TRBJ2-5; D is possibly TRBD2 (6 bases). The CDR3 consists of 14 residues. Germline CDR1 reads SGHDT; CDR2 reads YYEEEE. V was shortened by 0 bases and J by 5 bases, with 11 bases between the two germline ends. CDR3 loop: CASSLDLASETQYF. CDR3 DNA: TGTGCCAGCAGCTTGGATCTAGCGTCGGAGACCCAGTACTTC.

This clonotype was recorded a few times. This may be a read error, as it is one base from a much larger clone. The CDR3 loop reads CASSFTSGANVLTF. CDR3 nucleotide sequence: TGTGCCAGCAGCTTCACCTCTGGGGCCAACGTCCTGACTTTC. The chain couples TRBV7-9 to TRBJ2-6; D gene uncertain. The CDR3 length is 14 residues. Trimming took off 3 bases at V and 0 bases at J, with 3 bases between the two ends. Per germline, CDR1 SEHNR and CDR2 FQNEAQ (reference sequence).